This T cell receptor (beta chain) is drawn from a study of blood T cell repertoires in COVID-19. Assignments of participants to cohorts depended upon their own reported clinical history. The CDR3 extends over 14 amino acids. The germline V gene encodes CDR1 SGHRS and CDR2 YFSETQ. Trimming removed 1 base from V and 6 bases from J, with 13 bases in between. Authors' processing steps: Amplification with reference gene primers provided the estimates of nucleated cell counts. The table came from immunoSEQ multiplex PCR; TCRdb's copy has only in-frame clones and leaves some out. V, J and clone size reflect that table, while D and trimming were determined from the DNA. The sample consists of under 350,000 clones, under 90% of them appearing once.

The chain carries TRBV5-1 and TRBJ1-2; D is possibly TRBD1 (5 bases). Sequenced material: PBMCs or T cells enriched from blood (not recorded which). The clonotype originates from a woman aged 55-75 years who had recovered from COVID-19. The CDR3: CASSLRRSGDGYTF. In DNA form, the CDR3 reads TGCGCCAGCAGCTTGCGACGGTCGGGGGATGGCTACACCTTC.